Following are 16 T cell receptor beta chains from one sample sequenced in a study of blood T cell repertoires in COVID-19. Data came from immunoSEQ multiplex PCR; TCRdb stores just in-frame clones and leaves some out. The sample lists hundreds of thousands of clones; 70% to 85% were seen once. Sequenced material: peripheral blood. The receptor source for this set is an elderly woman with acute or convalescent COVID-19.

J is TRBJ2-1 and V is TRBV9; 9 nucleotides align to TRBD1. Germline values: CDR1 SGDLS, CDR2 YYNGEE. This CDR3 has 15 residues. V dropped 3 bases and J dropped 0; count of bases not matched to a gene: 1. CDR3 in amino acids: CASSADRGSYNEQFF. The CDR3 DNA follows: TGTGCCAGCAGCGCGGACAGGGGCTCCTACAATGAGCAGTTCTTC. The complete variable domain, with remaining parts taken from reference TRBV9 and TRBJ2-1, reads DSGVTQTPKHLITATGQRVTLRCSPRSGDLSVYWYQQSLDQGLQFLIQYYNGEERAKGNILERFSAQQFPDLHSELNLSSLELGDSALYFCASSADRGSYNEQFFGPGTRLTVL.

V and J are TRBV4-1 and TRBJ2-2; tentative D call: TRBD1 (5 bases). The CDR3 covers 19 residues. Germline CDR1 MGHRA, CDR2 YSYEKL. Between the trimmed V and J ends, which lost 0 bases and 0 bases, there was a span of 17 bases. The CDR3 loop reads CASSQDEGVPPPNTGELFF. DNA of the CDR3: TGCGCCAGCAGCCAAGACGAAGGGGTTCCCCCCCCGAACACCGGGGAGCTGTTTTTT.

The chain links TRBV5-6 to TRBJ2-7; 10 bases align to TRBD1. The germline V gene encodes CDR1 SGHDT and CDR2 YYEEEE. There are 15 residues in the CDR3. With 0 bases clipped from V and 3 bases from J, the junction kept 3 bases outside the gene matches. The CDR3 loop is CASSLGDRGVYEQYF. In DNA form, the CDR3 reads TGTGCCAGCAGCTTGGGGGACAGGGGCGTCTACGAGCAGTACTTC.

This chain uses TRBV5-8 with TRBJ2-7; maybe TRBD2 (6 bases). The CDR3 loop spans 15 amino acids. Trimming pared 4 bases from V and 4 bases from J, leaving 18 bases between. Germline V gene lookup returns CDR1 SGHTS and CDR2 YDEGEE. The DNA of the CDR3 is TGTGCCAGCAGCGCCGGGGAGGCAGGGCGTTACGAGCAGTACTTC. Its protein product is CASSAGEAGRYEQYF.

This chain links TRBV7-6 with TRBJ2-1; TRBD2 matches at 8 bases. Per germline, CDR1 SGHVS and CDR2 FNYEAQ. After removal of 3 bases from V and 1 base from J, the junction contained 5 bases not matched to a gene. The CDR3 has 16 residues. In DNA, the CDR3 is TGTGCCAGCAGCTTGCAACTAGCGGATTCCTACAATGAGCAGTTCTTC. This gives the protein CASSLQLADSYNEQFF. The complete variable domain, with remaining parts taken from reference TRBV7-6 and TRBJ2-1, reads GAGVSQSPRYKVTKRGQDVALRCDPISGHVSLYWYRQALGQGPEFLTYFNYEAQQDKSGLPNDRFSAERPEGSISTLTIQRTEQRDSAMYRCASSLQLADSYNEQFFGPGTRLTVL.

This clone was detected only once. The genes are TRBV7-3 and TRBJ2-3, with D maybe TRBD2 (6 bases). V lost 5 bases and J 14 bases, leaving 23 bases between the germline ends. The CDR3 has 14 residues. Germline V gives CDR1 SGHTA, CDR2 FQGTGA. The CDR3 coding sequence is TGTGCCAGCAGCACAAATGGTGGCGGGGTCAAATGGTATTTT. This gives the protein CASSTNGGGVKWYF.

This rearrangement joins TRBV9 to TRBJ1-2; D might be TRBD1 (6 bases). The CDR3 consists of 12 residues. V dropped 6 bases and J dropped 14 bases, with 20 bases sitting between them. The germline V gene has CDR1 SGDLS and CDR2 YYNGEE. The CDR3 loop is CASNSPGGRPTF. The CDR3 DNA is TGTGCCAGCAACTCCCCCGGGGGGCGCCCAACCTTC.

The chain carries TRBV5-5 and TRBJ1-1; 7 bases are a match to TRBD1. V shed 4 bases and J 5 bases; nucleotides not matched to a gene: 14. The germline CDR1 and CDR2 sequences are SGHKS and YYEKEE (reference sequence). The CDR3 contains 16 residues. This CDR3 is CASSQGDRVFNTEAFF. CDR3 sequence (DNA): TGTGCCAGCAGCCAAGGCGACAGGGTGTTTAATACTGAAGCTTTCTTT.

The chain joins TRBV2 to TRBJ2-3; a possible D gene is TRBD2 (5 bases). In germline, CDR1 is SNHLY, CDR2 FYNNEI. The CDR3 is 13 residues long. V gave up 9 bases and J gave up 2 bases, with 12 bases separating them. The CDR3 sequence: CARPREVTDTQYF. CDR3 in DNA: TGTGCCAGACCTCGGGAAGTCACAGATACGCAGTATTTT.

This clone was detected once. The chain is built from TRBV7-9 and TRBJ2-3; TRBD1 agrees at 9 bases. The V and J ends lost 4 bases and 2 bases, in that order; junction bases with no gene match: 4. CDR1 and CDR2 from the germline V gene are SEHNR and FQNEAQ (reference sequence). There are 15 residues in the CDR3. The DNA of the CDR3 is TGTGCCAGCAGCTCCCGGGACAGGGCCACAGATACGCAGTATTTT. The encoded protein is CASSSRDRATDTQYF.

This chain uses TRBV28 with TRBJ1-2; the match to TRBD1 covers 9 bases. The J segment lost 8 bases and the V segment lost 6 bases, leaving 7 bases of the junction unmatched. There are 13 residues in the CDR3. Germline V gene data show CDR1 as MDHEN and CDR2 as SYDVKM. The CDR3 nucleotides are TGTGCCAGCAGCCAACAGGGGGCGCGGGGCTACACCTTC. It translates to CASSQQGARGYTF.

The chain employs TRBV10-3 and TRBJ1-1; TRBD1 matches 9 bases. Trimming cost V 1 base and J 9 bases; bases outside gene matches: 6. The CDR3 consists of 14 residues. CDR1 and CDR2 from the germline V gene are ENHRY and SYGVKD. CDR3 sequence: CAISEYTGGGKAFF. The CDR3 bases are TGTGCCATCAGTGAGTACACAGGGGGCGGGAAAGCTTTCTTT.

The chain uses TRBV15 and TRBJ1-3; D possibly corresponds to TRBD1 (6 bases). The CDR3 runs 15 residues. V was shortened by 4 bases and J by 0 bases, with 10 bases between the two germline ends. From germline, CDR1 is LNHNV and CDR2 YYDKDF (reference sequence). CDR3 residues: CATSIGTSSGNTIYF. CDR3 bases: TGTGCCACCAGCATCGGGACAAGCTCTGGAAACACCATATATTTT.

This clone has only a few counts. The chain carries TRBV12-5 and TRBJ1-3, with D maybe TRBD1 (5 bases). Per the germline V gene, CDR1 is LGHNT and CDR2 is FRNRAP. The length of the CDR3 is 13 residues. Trimming shortened V by 5 bases and J by 7 bases, and 12 bases separated the two germline ends. CDR3 residues: CASGISGRNTIYF. The CDR3 region has the DNA TGTGCTAGTGGTATCTCAGGGAGGAACACCATATATTTT.

This sequence joins TRBV10-3 and TRBJ1-5; TRBD1 is a possible D gene (5 bases). This CDR3 is built from 20 residues. The germline gives CDR1 ENHRY, CDR2 SYGVKD. Trimming left V 6 bases short and J 2 bases short, with 29 bases between. The CDR3 here is CAIRAGPRTLTPYGNQPQHF. The CDR3 DNA reads TGTGCCATCAGGGCCGGCCCCCGGACACTAACCCCCTATGGCAATCAGCCCCAGCATTTT.

The V call is TRBV6-2 or TRBV6-3, the J call TRBJ2-7, with 8 nucleotides matching TRBD2. Germline V CDR1 and CDR2: MNHEY, SVGEGT. The CDR3 is made up of 15 amino acids. V was pared by 6 bases and J by 6 bases, with 13 bases of the junction left unmatched. This chain's CDR3 is CASSHTGAGGAEQYF. CDR3 DNA: TGTGCCAGCAGCCACACCGGGGCGGGAGGTGCCGAGCAGTACTTC.